The 7 T cell receptor beta chains given below trace back to one sample, sequenced in a study of OX40 agonist ivuxolimab in advanced cancers. The protocol was immunoSEQ multiplex PCR, while the TCRdb copy is restricted to in-frame clones and leaves out a portion. The data contain about 81,000 clones, 85% to 95% of them singletons. The starting material was CD4+ or CD8+ T cells sorted from blood, obtained in a trial of the OX40 agonist ivuxolimab. These receptors all come from an adult with an advanced solid tumor such as melanoma, head and neck, liver or kidney cancer.

This chain uses TRBV27 with TRBJ2-7, with D perhaps TRBD1 (6 bases). CDR1 MNHEY and CDR2 SMNVEV come from the germline V gene (reference sequence). There are 15 residues in the CDR3. Trimming shortened V by 7 bases and J by 2 bases, and 18 bases separated the two germline ends. CDR3 region: CASNTLGGQPYEQYF. The CDR3 region has the DNA TGTGCCAGCAACACCCTAGGGGGACAACCCTACGAGCAGTACTTC.

This chain links TRBV15 with TRBJ2-7; tentatively, D is TRBD1 (6 bases). The germline V gene encodes CDR1 LNHNV and CDR2 YYDKDF (reference sequence). The CDR3 is made up of 15 amino acids. The V gene lost 0 bases and the J gene lost 5 bases, with 14 bases spanning the gap. DNA for the CDR3: TGTGCCACCAGCAGAGAGGTCCAGGGGACCCACGAGCAGTACTTC. The encoded protein is CATSREVQGTHEQYF.

The chain recombines TRBV15 with TRBJ2-5; 9 nucleotides align to TRBD2. Per germline, CDR1 LNHNV and CDR2 YYDKDF (reference sequence). The CDR3 length is 16 residues. With 6 bases clipped from V and 0 bases from J, the junction kept 8 bases outside the gene matches. Here the CDR3 reads CATSGLAGANQETQYF. The DNA for the CDR3 is TGTGCCACCAGTGGGTTAGCGGGGGCTAACCAAGAGACCCAGTACTTC.

This sequence joins TRBV27 and TRBJ1-2, with D maybe TRBD1 (5 bases). Germline values: CDR1 MNHEY, CDR2 SMNVEV (reference sequence). The ends were cut back, 4 bases at V and 7 bases at J, with 13 bases in the middle. The CDR3 is made up of 13 amino acids. The DNA of the CDR3 is TGTGCCAGCAGTTCCCGGGGCTGGGGTGGCTACACCTTC. It is translated as CASSSRGWGGYTF.

In DNA, the CDR3 is TGTGCCACCAGCAGAGAAGACGGGGGGGATGGCTACACCTTC. Translation gives CATSREDGGDGYTF. The J gene is TRBJ1-2, the V gene TRBV15; D is perhaps TRBD1 (5 bases). Germline V gene data show CDR1 as LNHNV and CDR2 as YYDKDF (reference sequence). V was shortened by 0 bases and J by 6 bases, with 11 bases between the two germline ends. The CDR3 covers 14 residues.

The chain combines TRBV27 with TRBJ1-5; D uncertain. CDR1 is MNHEY and CDR2 is SMNVEV in the germline V gene (reference sequence). The CDR3 covers 14 residues. The V and J ends lost 3 bases and 1 base respectively, with 7 bases between them. The CDR3 loop is CASSFGVSNQPQHF. Here the CDR3 DNA reads TGTGCCAGCAGTTTCGGGGTAAGCAATCAGCCCCAGCATTTT.

The chain joins TRBV19 to TRBJ2-1; 7 positions match TRBD1. In germline, CDR1 is LNHDA, CDR2 SQIVND (reference sequence). The CDR3 has 16 residues. J gave up 2 bases and V 6 bases, and 10 bases lay outside the gene matches. In nucleotides, the CDR3 is TGTGCCAGTAGAATTCCGGACAGGCGCCCCTACAATGAGCAGTTCTTC. This codes for CASRIPDRRPYNEQFF.